The present TCR beta chain was sequenced within a study of OX40 agonist ivuxolimab in advanced cancers. Looking at the study overall: The group had a mean age of about 60 years, ranged from roughly 23 to 85, and was 80% to 90% male.

The ends were cut back, 9 bases at V and 5 bases at J, with 14 bases in the middle. The CDR3 runs to 13 residues. The germline CDR1 and CDR2 sequences are LNHDA and SQIVND (reference sequence). Repertoires were generated with immunoSEQ multiplex PCR, while TCRdb's copy carries only in-frame clones and drops some. This table holds tens of thousands of clones, roughly 87% found once. Comments on this clone: Its antigen is undetermined.

General observations from the study: Expanded clones belonging to CD8+ T cells outnumbered, on average, those of CD4+.

The V call is TRBV19, the J call TRBJ1-5; possible D gene TRBD1, 5 bases. The sequencing used CD4+ or CD8+ T cells sorted from blood, collected in a trial of the OX40 agonist ivuxolimab. The clonotype originates from an adult with an advanced solid tumor such as melanoma, head and neck, liver or kidney cancer. CDR3 amino acids: CASTEGSDQPQHF. Here the CDR3 DNA reads TGTGCCAGCACCGAGGGGTCTGATCAGCCCCAGCATTTT.